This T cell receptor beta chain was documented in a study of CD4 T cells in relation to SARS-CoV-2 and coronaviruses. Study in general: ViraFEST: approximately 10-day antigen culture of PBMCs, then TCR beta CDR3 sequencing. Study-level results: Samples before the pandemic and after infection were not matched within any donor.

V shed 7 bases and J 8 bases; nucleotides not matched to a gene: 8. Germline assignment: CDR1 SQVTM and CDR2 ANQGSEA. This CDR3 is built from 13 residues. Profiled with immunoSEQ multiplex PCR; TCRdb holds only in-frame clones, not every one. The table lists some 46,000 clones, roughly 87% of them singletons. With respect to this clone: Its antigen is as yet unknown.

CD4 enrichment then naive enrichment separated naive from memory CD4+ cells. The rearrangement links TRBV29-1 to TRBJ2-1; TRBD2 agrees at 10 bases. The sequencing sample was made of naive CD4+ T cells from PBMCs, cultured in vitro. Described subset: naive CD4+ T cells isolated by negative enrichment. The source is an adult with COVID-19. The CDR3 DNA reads TGCAGCGGAGTAGCGGGAGGTCGGGATGAGCAGTTCTTC. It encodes CSGVAGGRDEQFF.